This T cell receptor beta chain was observed in a study of cytomegalovirus exposure and HLA in healthy donors. The study drew the donors from its roughly 120-subject validation cohort, separate from the approximately 700-subject first cohort. On this clone itself: Its antigen is as yet unknown. Mismatch with germline at one junction end may stem from a read error.

Repertoires were generated with immunoSEQ multiplex PCR, while TCRdb's copy carries only in-frame clones and drops some. Of 90,000 to 150,000 clones listed, approximately 88% were seen once; the top ten hold about 6%. The study, taken as a whole, reports: A classifier reportedly called cytomegalovirus status with high sensitivity and specificity. Subsequent analysis revealed that first-cohort TCR clusters tended to co-occur in the roughly 120 validation repertoires. The listing of roughly 160 TCR beta chains classed them as cytomegalovirus-associated.

This CDR3 is built from 14 residues. The germline V gene has CDR1 SSHAT and CDR2 FNYEAQ (reference sequence). The sample taken for sequencing was PBMCs. The TCR originated in a woman in her late teens or twenties in good health and CMV-seropositive. The V call is TRBV7-7, the J call TRBJ2-1; 8 nucleotides agree with TRBD1. CDR3 in DNA: TGTGCTAGCAGTCCAGACAGGGGTGCCGATGAGCAGTTCTTC. It is translated as CASSPDRGADEQFF.